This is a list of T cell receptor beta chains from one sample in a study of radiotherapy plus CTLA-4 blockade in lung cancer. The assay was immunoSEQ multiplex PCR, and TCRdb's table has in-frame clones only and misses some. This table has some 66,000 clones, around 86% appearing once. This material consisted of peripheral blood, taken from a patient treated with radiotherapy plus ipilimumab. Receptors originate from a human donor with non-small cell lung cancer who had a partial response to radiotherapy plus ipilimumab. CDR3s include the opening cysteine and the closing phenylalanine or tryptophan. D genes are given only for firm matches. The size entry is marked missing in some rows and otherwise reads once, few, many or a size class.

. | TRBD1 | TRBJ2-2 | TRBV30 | TGTGCCTGGAGTAGGCAGGGGGCGAGGACCGGGGAGCTGTTTTTT | CAWSRQGARTGELFF
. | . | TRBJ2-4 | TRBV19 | TGTGCCAGTAGTATCGGCAGGGGAAGAAACATTCAGTACTTC | CASSIGRGRNIQYF
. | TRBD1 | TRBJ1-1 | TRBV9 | TGTGCCAGCAGCCCCCGGACAGGGGGGAACACTGAAGCTTTCTTT | CASSPRTGGNTEAFF
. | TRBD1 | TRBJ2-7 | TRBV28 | TGTGCCAGCAGCCTGAAGCCGGGACAGGGCGGTCGCGAGCAGTACTTC | CASSLKPGQGGREQYF
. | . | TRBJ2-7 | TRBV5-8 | TGTGCCAGCAGCGCCTACAGCAACGAGCAGTACTTC | CASSAYSNEQYF
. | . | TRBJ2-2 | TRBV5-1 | TGCGCCAGCAGCTTGGTTTCAGGTGTTTATGTTACCGGGGAGCTGTTTTTT | CASSLVSGVYVTGELFF
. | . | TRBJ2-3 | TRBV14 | TGTGCCAGCAGCCAAGTACTAGCAGATACGCAGTATTTT | CASSQVLADTQYF
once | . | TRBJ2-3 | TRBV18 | TGTGCCAGCTCACCGGCCGGGGATAGCGCATCTATGGGTACGCAGTATTTT | CASSPAGDSASMGTQYF
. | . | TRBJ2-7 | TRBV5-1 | TGCGCCAGCAGCGTTACAGGGAGAAGGTCCTACGAGCAGTACTTC | CASSVTGRRSYEQYF
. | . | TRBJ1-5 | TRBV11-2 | TGTGCCAGCAGCCGGGACTCCTCGAGGGGTCAGCCCCAGCATTTT | CASSRDSSRGQPQHF
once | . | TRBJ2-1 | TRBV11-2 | TGTGCCAGCAGCCGTACGGGTAATGAGCAGTTCTTC | CASSRTGNEQFF
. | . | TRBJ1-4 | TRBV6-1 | TGTGCCAGCAGGAACAGAGCTAATGAAAAACTGTTTTTT | CASRNRANEKLFF
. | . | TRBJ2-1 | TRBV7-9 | TGTGCCAGCAGCTTAGCTCACAGGGTCCAGCAGTTCTTC | CASSLAHRVQQFF
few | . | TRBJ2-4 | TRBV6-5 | TGTGCCAGCAGTCCTACCATAGCCAAAAACATTCAGTACTTC | CASSPTIAKNIQYF
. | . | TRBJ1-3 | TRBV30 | TGTGCCACTTCAGGCAAAGCTACCTCTGGAAACACCATATATTTT | CATSGKATSGNTIYF
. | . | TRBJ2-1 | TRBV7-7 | TGTGCCAGCAGCTTAACCCCAACGGGAACCTACAATGAGCAGTTCTTC | CASSLTPTGTYNEQFF
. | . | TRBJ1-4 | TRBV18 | TGTGCCAGCTCACCAGATCGGAGTAATAATGAAAAACTGTTTTTT | CASSPDRSNNEKLFF
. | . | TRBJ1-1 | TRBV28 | TGTGCCAGCAGTCGGAGGGAGGGCACTGAAGCTTTCTTT | CASSRREGTEAFF
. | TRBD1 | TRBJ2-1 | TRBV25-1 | TGTGCCAGCAGTCCAGGGGGCAGTCCCCACAATGAGCAGTTCTTC | CASSPGGSPHNEQFF
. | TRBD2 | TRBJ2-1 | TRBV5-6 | TGTGCCAGCAGCCCCCCTACTAGCGGGAGTGGCAATGAGCAGTTCTTC | CASSPPTSGSGNEQFF
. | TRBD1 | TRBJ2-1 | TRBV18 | TGTGCCAGCTCACCGTGGACAGGGAGCTCCTACAATGAGCAGTTCTTC | CASSPWTGSSYNEQFF
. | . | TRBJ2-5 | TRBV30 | TGTGCCTGGACCGGACAGAACCAAGAGACCCAGTACTTC | CAWTGQNQETQYF
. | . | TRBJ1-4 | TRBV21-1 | TGTGCCAGCAGCAAAGAGGGGGCTTCAACTAATGAAAAACTGTTTTTT | CASSKEGASTNEKLFF
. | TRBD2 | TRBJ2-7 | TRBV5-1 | TGCGCCAGCAGCTTGGGGCTAGCGGGAGGTCTCGAGCAGTACTTC | CASSLGLAGGLEQYF
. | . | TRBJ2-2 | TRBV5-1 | TGCGCCAGCAGCCGCTTGAGTTCAAGGAGCACCGGGGAGCTGTTTTTT | CASSRLSSRSTGELFF
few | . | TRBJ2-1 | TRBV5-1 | TGCGCCAGCAGCTTGGCGTCTCCAGGCGATGAGCAGTTCTTC | CASSLASPGDEQFF
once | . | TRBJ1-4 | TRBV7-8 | TGTGCCAGCAGCTTTGGTAGAACTAATGAAAAACTGTTTTTT | CASSFGRTNEKLFF
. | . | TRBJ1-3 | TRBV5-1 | TGCGCCAGCAGCTTGGATTGGCAGGCTGGAAACACCATATATTTT | CASSLDWQAGNTIYF
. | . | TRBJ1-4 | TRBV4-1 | TGCGCCAGCAGCCAAGGCCCAACCGGGAAACTGTTTTTT | CASSQGPTGKLFF
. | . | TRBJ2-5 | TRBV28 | TGTGCCAGCAGTTCTTTAACAGGGGAAGGGGGGATGGTGAAGGGAGAGACCCAGTACTTC | CASSSLTGEGGMVKGETQYF
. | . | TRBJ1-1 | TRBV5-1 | TGCGCCAGCAGCTTGGGATTTGAGGTTTTGACTGAAGCTTTCTTT | CASSLGFEVLTEAFF
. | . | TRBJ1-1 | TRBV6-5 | TGTGCCAGCAGTTACTCGATACGGGAGGAGGGCACTGAAGCTTTCTTT | CASSYSIREEGTEAFF
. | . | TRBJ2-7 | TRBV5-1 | TGCGCCAGCAGCGTGTTCGGGGAGAGCTCCTACGAGCAGTACTTC | CASSVFGESSYEQYF
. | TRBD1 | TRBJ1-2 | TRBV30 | TGTGCCTGGAGTGAAGGTTCTGGCAGGGGGCTGGTTGGCTACACCTTC | CAWSEGSGRGLVGYTF
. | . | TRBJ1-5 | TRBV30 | TGTGCCTGGAGTGTGGGGGCTGATCAGCCCCAGCATTTT | CAWSVGADQPQHF
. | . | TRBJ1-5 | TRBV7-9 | TGTGCCAGCAGCTCCTCTCAGAATCAGCCCCAGCATTTT | CASSSSQNQPQHF
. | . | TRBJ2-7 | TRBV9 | TGTGCCAGCAGCGGGGCATCGAAGAGACCGGTCTACGAGCAGTACTTC | CASSGASKRPVYEQYF
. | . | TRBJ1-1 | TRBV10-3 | TGTGCCATCAGTGAGTCTAGGGACACAGGGAACACTGAAGCTTTCTTT | CAISESRDTGNTEAFF
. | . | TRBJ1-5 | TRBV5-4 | TGTGCCAGCAGCTTGGAGCTAAATCAGCCCCAGCATTTT | CASSLELNQPQHF
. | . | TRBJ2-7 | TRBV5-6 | TGTGCCAGCAGCGCGAATGACAGTCCCGAGTACTTC | CASSANDSPEYF
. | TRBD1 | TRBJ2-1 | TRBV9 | TGTGCCAGCAGCGTAGGGGTTGGGACAGGGGCTTCCAATGAGCAGTTCTTC | CASSVGVGTGASNEQFF
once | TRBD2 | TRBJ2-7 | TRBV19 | TGTGCCAGTAGTCGGGGACTAGCGACGTCCTACGAGCAGTACTTC | CASSRGLATSYEQYF
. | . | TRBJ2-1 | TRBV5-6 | TGTGCCAGCAGCTTACCCAAGCGGTCGAGCTCCTACAATGAGCAGTTCTTC | CASSLPKRSSSYNEQFF
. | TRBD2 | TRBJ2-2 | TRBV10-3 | TGTGCCAACCTTACGGGGGGCGGGGAGCTGTTTTTT | CANLTGGGELFF
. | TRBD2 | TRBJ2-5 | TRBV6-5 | TGTGCCAGCAGTGACAGGAGCGGGGGGGAGACCCAGTACTTC | CASSDRSGGETQYF
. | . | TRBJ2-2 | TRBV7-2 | TGTGCCAGCAGCTTCGTCGCGGACACCGGGGAGCTGTTTTTT | CASSFVADTGELFF
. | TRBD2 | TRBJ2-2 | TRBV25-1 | TGTGCCAGCACCAAAGGGAGGGGACTGAACACCGGGGAGCTGTTTTTT | CASTKGRGLNTGELFF
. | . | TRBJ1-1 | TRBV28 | TGTGCCAGCAGTCCCTCGAGCTATTCCATGAACACTGAAGCTTTCTTT | CASSPSSYSMNTEAFF
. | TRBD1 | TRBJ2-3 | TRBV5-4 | TGTGCCAGCAGCGGCCGGGACAGGGGAACAGATACGCAGTATTTT | CASSGRDRGTDTQYF
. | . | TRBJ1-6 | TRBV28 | TGTGCCAGCATGGCACTCGGGTCACCCCTCCACTTT | CASMALGSPLHF
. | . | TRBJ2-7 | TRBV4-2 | TGTGCCAGCAGCCAAGGAGCGACCTCCTACGAGCAGTACTTC | CASSQGATSYEQYF
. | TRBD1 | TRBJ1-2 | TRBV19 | TGTGCCAGTAGTATCGACAGGGGGCATGATGGCTACACCTTC | CASSIDRGHDGYTF
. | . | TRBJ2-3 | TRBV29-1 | TGCAGCGTTGAATTGCCGGGAGATACGCAGTATTTT | CSVELPGDTQYF
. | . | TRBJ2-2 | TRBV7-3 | TGTGCCAGCAGCCCCCAGGGCGGGGAGCTGTTTTTT | CASSPQGGELFF